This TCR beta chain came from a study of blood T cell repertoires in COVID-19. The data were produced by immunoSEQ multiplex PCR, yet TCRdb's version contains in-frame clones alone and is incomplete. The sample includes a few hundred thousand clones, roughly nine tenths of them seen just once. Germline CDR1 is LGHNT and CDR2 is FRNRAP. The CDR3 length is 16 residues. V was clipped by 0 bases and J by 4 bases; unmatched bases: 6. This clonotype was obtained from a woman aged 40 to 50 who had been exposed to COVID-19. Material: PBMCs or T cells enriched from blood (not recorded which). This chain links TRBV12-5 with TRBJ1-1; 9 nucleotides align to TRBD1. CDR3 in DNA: TGTGCTAGTGGTTTGGTACTGGGACAGGGCGGCACTGAAGCTTTCTTT. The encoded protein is CASGLVLGQGGTEAFF.